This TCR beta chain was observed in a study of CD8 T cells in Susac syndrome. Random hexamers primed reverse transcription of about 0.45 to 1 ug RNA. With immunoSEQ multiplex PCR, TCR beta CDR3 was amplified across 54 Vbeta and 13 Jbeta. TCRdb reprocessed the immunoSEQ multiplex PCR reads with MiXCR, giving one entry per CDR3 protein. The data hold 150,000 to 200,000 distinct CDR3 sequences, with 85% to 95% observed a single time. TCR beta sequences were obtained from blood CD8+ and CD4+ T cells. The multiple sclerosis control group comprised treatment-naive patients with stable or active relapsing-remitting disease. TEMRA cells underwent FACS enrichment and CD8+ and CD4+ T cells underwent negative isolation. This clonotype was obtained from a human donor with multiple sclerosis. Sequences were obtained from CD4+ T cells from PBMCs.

This chain's CDR3 is CASSLQGPQYF. DNA of the CDR3: TGTGCCAGCAGCCTACAGGGTCCCCAGTACTTC. The genes are TRBV5-6 and TRBJ2-5; the D gene is possibly TRBD1 (6 bases). Germline V gene sequence: CDR1 SGHDT, CDR2 YYEEEE. The CDR3 is 11 residues long. Trimming took off 4 bases at V and 9 bases at J, with 10 bases between the two ends.